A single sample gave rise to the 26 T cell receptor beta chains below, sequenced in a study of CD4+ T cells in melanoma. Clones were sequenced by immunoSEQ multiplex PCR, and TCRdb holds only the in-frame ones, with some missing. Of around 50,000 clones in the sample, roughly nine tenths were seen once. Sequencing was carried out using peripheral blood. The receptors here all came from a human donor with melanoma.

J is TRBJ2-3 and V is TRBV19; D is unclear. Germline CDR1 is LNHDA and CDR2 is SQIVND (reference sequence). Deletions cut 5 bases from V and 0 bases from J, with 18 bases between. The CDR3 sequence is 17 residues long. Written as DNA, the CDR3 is TGTGCCAGTAGTCTCTCTCCACAGTATACTAGCACAGATACGCAGTATTTT. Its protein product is CASSLSPQYTSTDTQYF.

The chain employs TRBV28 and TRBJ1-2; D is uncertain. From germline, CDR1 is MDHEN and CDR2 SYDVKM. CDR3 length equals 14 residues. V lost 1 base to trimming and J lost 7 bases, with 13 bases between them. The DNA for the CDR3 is TGTGCCAGCAGTTTATCTCCCCCCATTGCTGGCTACACCTTC. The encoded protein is CASSLSPPIAGYTF.

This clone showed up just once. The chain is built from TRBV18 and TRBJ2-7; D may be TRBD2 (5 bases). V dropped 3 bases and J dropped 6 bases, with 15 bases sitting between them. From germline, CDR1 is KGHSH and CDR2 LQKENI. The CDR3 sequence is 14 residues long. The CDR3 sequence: CASSPGERTREQYF. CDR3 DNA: TGTGCCAGCTCACCTGGGGAGCGGACGCGCGAGCAGTACTTC.

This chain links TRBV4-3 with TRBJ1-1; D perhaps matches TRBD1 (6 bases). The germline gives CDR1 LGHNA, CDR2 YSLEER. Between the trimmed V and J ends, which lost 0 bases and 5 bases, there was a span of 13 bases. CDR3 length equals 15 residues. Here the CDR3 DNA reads TGCGCCAGCAGCCAAGATACCCAGGGGAGGACTGAAGCTTTCTTT. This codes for CASSQDTQGRTEAFF.

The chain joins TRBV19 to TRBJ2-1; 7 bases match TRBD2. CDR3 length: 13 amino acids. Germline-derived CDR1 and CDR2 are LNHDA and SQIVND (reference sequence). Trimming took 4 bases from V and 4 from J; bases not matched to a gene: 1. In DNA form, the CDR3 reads TGTGCCAGTAGTACTAGCGGTTACAATGAGCAGTTCTTC. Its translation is CASSTSGYNEQFF.

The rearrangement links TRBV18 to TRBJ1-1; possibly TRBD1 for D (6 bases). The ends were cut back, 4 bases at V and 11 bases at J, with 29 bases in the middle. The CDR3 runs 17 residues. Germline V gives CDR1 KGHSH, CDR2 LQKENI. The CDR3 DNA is TGTGCCAGCTCACTCCAAGGAGGGGACATGGCTACAACTAAGGCTTTCTTT. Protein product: CASSLQGGDMATTKAFF. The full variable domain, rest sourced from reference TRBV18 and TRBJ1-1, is NAGVMQNPRHLVRRRGQEARLRCSPMKGHSHVYWYRQLPEEGLKFMVYLQKENIIDESGMPKERFSAEFPKEGPSILRIQQVVRGDSAAYFCASSLQGGDMATTKAFFGQGTRLTVV.

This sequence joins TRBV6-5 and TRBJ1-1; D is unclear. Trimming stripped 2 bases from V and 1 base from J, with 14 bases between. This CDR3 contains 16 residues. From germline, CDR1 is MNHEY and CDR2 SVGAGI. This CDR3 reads CASSYDTGRRNTEAFF. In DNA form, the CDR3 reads TGTGCCAGCAGTTACGATACTGGCCGGAGGAACACTGAAGCTTTCTTT.

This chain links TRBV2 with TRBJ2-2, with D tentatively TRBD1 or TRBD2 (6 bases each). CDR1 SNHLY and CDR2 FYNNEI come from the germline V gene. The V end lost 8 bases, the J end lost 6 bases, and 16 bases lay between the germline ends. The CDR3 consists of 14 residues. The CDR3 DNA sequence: TGTGCCAGCCTGGAATATAGGGGGGCCGGGGAGCTGTTTTTT. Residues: CASLEYRGAGELFF.

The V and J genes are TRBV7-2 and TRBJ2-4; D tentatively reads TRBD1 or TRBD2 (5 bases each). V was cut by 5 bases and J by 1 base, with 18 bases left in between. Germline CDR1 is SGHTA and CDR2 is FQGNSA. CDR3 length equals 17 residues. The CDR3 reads CASSGTWENGAKNIQYF. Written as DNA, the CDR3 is TGTGCCAGCAGCGGGACGTGGGAGAATGGGGCCAAAAACATTCAGTACTTC. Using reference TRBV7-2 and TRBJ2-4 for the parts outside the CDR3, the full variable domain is GAGVSQSPSNKVTEKGKDVELRCDPISGHTALYWYRQSLGQGLEFLIYFQGNSAPDKSGLPSDRFSAERTGGSVSTLTIQRTQQEDSAVYLCASSGTWENGAKNIQYFGAGTRLSVL.

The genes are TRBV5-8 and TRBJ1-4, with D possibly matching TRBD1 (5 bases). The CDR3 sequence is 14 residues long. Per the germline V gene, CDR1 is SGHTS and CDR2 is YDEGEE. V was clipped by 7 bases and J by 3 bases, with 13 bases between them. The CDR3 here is CASGLGTANEKLFF. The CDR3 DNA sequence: TGTGCCAGCGGCCTCGGGACGGCTAATGAAAAACTGTTTTTT.

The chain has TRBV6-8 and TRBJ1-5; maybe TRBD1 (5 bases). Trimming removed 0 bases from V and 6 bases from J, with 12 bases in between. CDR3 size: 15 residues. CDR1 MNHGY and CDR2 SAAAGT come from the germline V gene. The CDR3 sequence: CASSYSEGPGQPQHF. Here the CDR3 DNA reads TGTGCCAGCAGTTACTCGGAGGGGCCGGGTCAGCCCCAGCATTTT.

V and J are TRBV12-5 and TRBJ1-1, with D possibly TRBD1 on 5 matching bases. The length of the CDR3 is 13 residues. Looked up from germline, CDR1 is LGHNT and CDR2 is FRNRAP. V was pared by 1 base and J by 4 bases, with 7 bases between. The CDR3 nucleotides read TGTGCTAGTGGTTTGGCAGGGTTCACTGAAGCTTTCTTT. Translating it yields CASGLAGFTEAFF.

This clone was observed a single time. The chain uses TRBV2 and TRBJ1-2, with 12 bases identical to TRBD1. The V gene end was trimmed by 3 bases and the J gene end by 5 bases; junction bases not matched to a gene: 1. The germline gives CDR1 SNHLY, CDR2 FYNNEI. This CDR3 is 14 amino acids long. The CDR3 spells CASSEGQGAYGYTF. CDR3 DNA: TGTGCCAGCAGTGAGGGACAGGGGGCATATGGCTACACCTTC.

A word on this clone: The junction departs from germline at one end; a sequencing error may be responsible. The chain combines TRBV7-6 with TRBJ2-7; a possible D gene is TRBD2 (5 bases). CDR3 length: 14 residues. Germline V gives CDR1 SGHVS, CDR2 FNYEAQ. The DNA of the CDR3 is TGTGCCAGCAGCTCCCGGGGTTACGGCTACGGGCAGTACTTC. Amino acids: CASSSRGYGYGQYF.

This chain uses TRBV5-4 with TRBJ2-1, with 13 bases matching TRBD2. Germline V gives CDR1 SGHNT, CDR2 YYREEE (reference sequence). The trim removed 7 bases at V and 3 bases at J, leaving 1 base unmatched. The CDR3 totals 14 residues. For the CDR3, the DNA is TGTGCCAGCGGACTAGCGGGGGACTACAATGAGCAGTTCTTC. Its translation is CASGLAGDYNEQFF.

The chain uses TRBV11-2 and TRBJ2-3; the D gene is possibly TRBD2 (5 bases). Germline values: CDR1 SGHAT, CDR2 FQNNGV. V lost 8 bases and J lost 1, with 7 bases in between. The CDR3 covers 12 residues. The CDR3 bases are TGTGCCAGCGAGGGTGGCACAGATACGCAGTATTTT. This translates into CASEGGTDTQYF.

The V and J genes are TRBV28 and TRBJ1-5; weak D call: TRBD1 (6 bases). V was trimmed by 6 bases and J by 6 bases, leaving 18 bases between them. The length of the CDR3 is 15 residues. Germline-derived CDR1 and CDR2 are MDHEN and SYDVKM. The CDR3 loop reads CASSLGQWISQPQHF. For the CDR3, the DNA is TGTGCCAGCAGCCTCGGACAGTGGATCTCTCAGCCCCAGCATTTT.

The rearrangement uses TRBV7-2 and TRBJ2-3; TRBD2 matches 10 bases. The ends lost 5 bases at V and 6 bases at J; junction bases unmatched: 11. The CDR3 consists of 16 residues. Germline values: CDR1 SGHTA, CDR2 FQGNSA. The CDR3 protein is CASSLSGGAGWDTQYF. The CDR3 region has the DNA TGTGCCAGCAGCCTCAGCGGGGGGGCCGGGTGGGATACGCAGTATTTT.

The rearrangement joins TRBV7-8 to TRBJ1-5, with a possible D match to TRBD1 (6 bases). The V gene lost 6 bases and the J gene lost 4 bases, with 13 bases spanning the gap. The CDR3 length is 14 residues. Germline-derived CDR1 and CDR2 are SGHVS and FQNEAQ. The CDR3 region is CASSLTGTNQPQHF. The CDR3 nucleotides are TGTGCCAGCAGTCTGACAGGTACAAATCAGCCCCAGCATTTT.

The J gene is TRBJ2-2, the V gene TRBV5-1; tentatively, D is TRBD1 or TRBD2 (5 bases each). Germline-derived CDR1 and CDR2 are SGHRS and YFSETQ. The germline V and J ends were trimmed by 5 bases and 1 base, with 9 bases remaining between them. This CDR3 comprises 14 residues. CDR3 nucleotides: TGCGCCAGCAGGTGGGACGTGAACACCGGGGAGCTGTTTTTT. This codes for CASRWDVNTGELFF.

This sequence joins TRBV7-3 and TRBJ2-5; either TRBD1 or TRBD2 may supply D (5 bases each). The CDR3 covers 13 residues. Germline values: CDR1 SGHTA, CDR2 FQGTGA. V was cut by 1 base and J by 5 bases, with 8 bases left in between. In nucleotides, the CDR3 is TGTGCCAGCAGCTTAAGGGGGAGCGAGACCCAGTACTTC. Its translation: CASSLRGSETQYF.

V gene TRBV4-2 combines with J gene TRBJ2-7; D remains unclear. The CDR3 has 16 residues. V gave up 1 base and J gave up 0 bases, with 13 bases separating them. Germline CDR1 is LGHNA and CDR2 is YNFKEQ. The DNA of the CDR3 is TGTGCCAGCAGCCAAGTAGGGTCCGAAACCTCCTACGAGCAGTACTTC. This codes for CASSQVGSETSYEQYF.

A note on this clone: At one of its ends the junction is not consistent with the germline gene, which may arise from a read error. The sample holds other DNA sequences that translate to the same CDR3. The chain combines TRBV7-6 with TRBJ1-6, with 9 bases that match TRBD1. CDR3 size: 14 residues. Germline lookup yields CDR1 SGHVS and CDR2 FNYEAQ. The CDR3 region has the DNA TGCGCCAGCAGTTCCGGGACAGGGCTCTCACCCCTCCACTTT. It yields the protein CASSSGTGLSPLHF.

Written as DNA, the CDR3 is TGCGCCAGCAGTCCGGGACAAAACACCGGGGAGCTGTTTTTT. Its protein product is CASSPGQNTGELFF. V usage is TRBV5-1 and J usage is TRBJ2-2; D is possibly TRBD1 (6 bases). This CDR3 contains 14 residues. Between the trimmed V and J ends, which lost 5 bases and 2 bases, there was a span of 10 bases. In germline, CDR1 is SGHRS, CDR2 YFSETQ.

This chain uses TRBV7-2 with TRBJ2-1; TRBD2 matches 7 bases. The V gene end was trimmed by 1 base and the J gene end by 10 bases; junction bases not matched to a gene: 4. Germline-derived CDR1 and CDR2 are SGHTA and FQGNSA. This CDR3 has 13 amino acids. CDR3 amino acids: CASSLGGGGEQFF. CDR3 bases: TGTGCCAGCAGCTTAGGGGGCGGGGGAGAGCAGTTCTTC.

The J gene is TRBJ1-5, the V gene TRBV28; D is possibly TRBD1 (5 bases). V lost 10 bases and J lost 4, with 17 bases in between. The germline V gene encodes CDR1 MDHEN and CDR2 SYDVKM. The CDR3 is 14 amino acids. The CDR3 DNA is TGTGCCACCACACAGGCGGCCGGGAATCAGCCCCAGCATTTT. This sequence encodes CATTQAAGNQPQHF.